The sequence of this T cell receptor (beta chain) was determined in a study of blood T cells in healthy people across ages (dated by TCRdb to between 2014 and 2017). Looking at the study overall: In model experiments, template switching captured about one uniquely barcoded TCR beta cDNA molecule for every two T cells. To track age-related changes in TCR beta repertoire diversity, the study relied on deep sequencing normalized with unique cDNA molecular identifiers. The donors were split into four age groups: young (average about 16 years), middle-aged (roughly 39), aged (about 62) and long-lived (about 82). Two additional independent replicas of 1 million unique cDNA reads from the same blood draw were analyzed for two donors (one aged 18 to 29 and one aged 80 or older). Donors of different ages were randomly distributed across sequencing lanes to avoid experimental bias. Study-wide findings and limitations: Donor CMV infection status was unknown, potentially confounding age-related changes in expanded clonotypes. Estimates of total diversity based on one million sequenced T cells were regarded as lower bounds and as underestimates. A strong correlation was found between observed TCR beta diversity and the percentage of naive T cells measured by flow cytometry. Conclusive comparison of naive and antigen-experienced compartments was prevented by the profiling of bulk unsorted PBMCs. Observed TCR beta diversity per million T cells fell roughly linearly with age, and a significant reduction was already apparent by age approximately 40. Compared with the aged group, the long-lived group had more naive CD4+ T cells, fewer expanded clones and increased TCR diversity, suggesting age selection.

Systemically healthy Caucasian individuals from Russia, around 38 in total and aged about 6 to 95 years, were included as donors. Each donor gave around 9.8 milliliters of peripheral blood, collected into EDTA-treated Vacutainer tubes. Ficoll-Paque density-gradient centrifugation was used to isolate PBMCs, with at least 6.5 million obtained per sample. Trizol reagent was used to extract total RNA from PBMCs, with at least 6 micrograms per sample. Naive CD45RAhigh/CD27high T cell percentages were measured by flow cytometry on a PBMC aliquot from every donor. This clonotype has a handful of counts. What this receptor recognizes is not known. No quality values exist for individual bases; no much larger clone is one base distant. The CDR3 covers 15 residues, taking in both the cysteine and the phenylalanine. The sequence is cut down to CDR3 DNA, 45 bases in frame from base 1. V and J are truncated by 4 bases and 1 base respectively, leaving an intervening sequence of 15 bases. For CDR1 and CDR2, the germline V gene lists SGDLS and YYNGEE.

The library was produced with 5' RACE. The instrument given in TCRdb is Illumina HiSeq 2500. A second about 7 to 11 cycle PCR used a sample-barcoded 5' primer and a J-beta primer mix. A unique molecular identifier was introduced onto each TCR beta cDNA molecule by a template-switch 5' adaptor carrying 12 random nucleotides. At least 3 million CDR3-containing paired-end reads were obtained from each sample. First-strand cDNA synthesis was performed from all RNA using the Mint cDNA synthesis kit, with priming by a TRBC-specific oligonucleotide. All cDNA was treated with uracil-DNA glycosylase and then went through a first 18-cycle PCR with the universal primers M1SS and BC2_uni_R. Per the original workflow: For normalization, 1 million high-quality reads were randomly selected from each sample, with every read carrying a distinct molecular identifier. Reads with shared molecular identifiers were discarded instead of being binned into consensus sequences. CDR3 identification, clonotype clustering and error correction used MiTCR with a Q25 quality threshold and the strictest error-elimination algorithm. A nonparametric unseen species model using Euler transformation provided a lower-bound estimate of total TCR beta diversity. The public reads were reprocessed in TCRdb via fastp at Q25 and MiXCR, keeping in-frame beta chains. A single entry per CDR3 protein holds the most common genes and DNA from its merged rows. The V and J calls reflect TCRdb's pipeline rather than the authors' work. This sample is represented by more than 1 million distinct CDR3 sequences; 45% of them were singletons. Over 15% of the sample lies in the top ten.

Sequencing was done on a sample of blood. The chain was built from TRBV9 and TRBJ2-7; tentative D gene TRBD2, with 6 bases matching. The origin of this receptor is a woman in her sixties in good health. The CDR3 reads CASSPWRATSYEQYF. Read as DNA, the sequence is TGTGCCAGCAGCCCTTGGAGGGCCACGTCCTACGAGCAGTACTTC.